These 27 T cell receptor beta chains share one sample of origin, sequenced in a study of T cell responses to AZD1222 COVID-19 vaccine (dated by TCRdb to 2020 to 2022). Library construction relied on the immunoSEQ multiplex PCR assay. As stored in TCRdb, this immuneACCESS dataset retains in-frame rearrangements with V and J assigned. A fraction of the clones does not appear; measured against another copy, unresolved V genes explain less than half of the discrepancy, and the remainder lacks a known reason. The sample table records some 140,000 clones; around 93% of these occur just once. The top ten clones comprise about 3% of the sample. The time point label on this specimen signifies: baseline before first vaccination. The input for sequencing was peripheral blood, taken on day 0 of AZD1222 vaccination. The receptors shown here come from an adult in good health.

The rearrangement joins TRBV6-2 or TRBV6-3 to TRBJ2-1; TRBD1 or TRBD2 may be the D gene (5 bases each). V lost 4 bases and J 3 bases, leaving 25 bases between the germline ends. The CDR3 sequence is 19 residues long. Germline values: CDR1 MNHEY, CDR2 SVGEGT. In nucleotides, the CDR3 is TGTGCCAGCAGTTTCCCCCGCGGGCAGCGAGGGGTGGGCTACAATGAGCAGTTCTTC. This sequence encodes CASSFPRGQRGVGYNEQFF.

The rearrangement joins TRBV6-5 to TRBJ2-7, with D possibly being TRBD1 or TRBD2 (6 bases each). CDR1 is MNHEY, CDR2 SVGAGI, per germline. CDR3 length: 13 residues. V was shortened by 8 bases and J by 0 bases, with 11 bases between the two germline ends. DNA of the CDR3: TGTGCCAGCCGACGGGGGCTCTCCTACGAGCAGTACTTC. It specifies CASRRGLSYEQYF.

This chain joins TRBV6-2 or TRBV6-3 and TRBJ2-3; 8 bases are a match to TRBD2. Germline V gene sequence: CDR1 MNHEY, CDR2 SVGEGT. The CDR3 totals 12 residues. Trimming took 5 bases from V and 10 from J; bases not matched to a gene: 5. The DNA of the CDR3 is TGTGCCAGCAGTGGGGCGGGGGGATCGCAGTATTTT. This translates into CASSGAGGSQYF.

The DNA for the CDR3 is TGTGCCAGCAGCTTAGTTGCATCACCCCTCCACTTT. Its protein is CASSLVASPLHF. The rearrangement links TRBV7-2 to TRBJ1-6; unclear D gene. There are 12 residues in the CDR3. The V and J ends lost 1 base and 10 bases respectively, with 5 bases between them. Germline V lookup: CDR1 SGHTA, CDR2 FQGNSA.

The V and J genes are TRBV24-1 and TRBJ2-3, with D uncertain. The CDR3 contains 12 residues. V shed 4 bases and J shed 5 bases, with 6 bases lying between them. Germline values: CDR1 KGHDR, CDR2 SFDVKD. This CDR3 is CATSDPEDTQYF. The CDR3 DNA is TGTGCCACCAGTGACCCAGAAGATACGCAGTATTTT.

The chain is built from TRBV24-1 and TRBJ2-1; 7 nucleotides align to TRBD2. CDR3 length: 16 amino acids. Germline assignment: CDR1 KGHDR and CDR2 SFDVKD. The V segment lost 3 bases and the J segment 6 bases; nucleotides outside the gene matches: 10. The CDR3 DNA is TGTGCCACCAGTGATACGTATACTAGCGTTACCAATGAGCAGTTCTTC. Protein product: CATSDTYTSVTNEQFF.

This chain links TRBV11-3 with TRBJ1-1; D gene unclear. There are 14 residues in the CDR3. The V gene's germline CDR1 is SGHNT and CDR2 YENEEA. The V end lost 1 base, the J end lost 7 bases, and 13 bases lay between the germline ends. CDR3 coding DNA: TGTGCCAGCAGCTTAGCCTCAGACTTCGGTGAAGCTTTCTTT. Translation: CASSLASDFGEAFF.

This clone occurred a few times. CDR3 amino acids: CASSRLAGLFEQYF. The CDR3 nucleotides read TGCGCCAGCAGTCGACTAGCGGGATTATTCGAGCAGTACTTC. V gene TRBV10-2 combines with J gene TRBJ2-7; 11 bases agree with TRBD2. The CDR3 has 14 amino acids. V shed 5 bases, J shed 6 bases, and the junction held 6 bases outside the gene matches. Germline CDR1 is WSHSY and CDR2 is SAAADI.

The V call is TRBV6-5, the J call TRBJ1-6, with unresolved D. V lost 0 bases, J lost 9 bases, and 6 bases lay in between. CDR3 size: 13 residues. CDR1 and CDR2 from the germline V gene are MNHEY and SVGAGI. For the CDR3, the DNA is TGTGCCAGCAGTTACTCCAGAGGTTCACCCCTCCACTTT. The encoded protein is CASSYSRGSPLHF.

This rearrangement joins TRBV4-1 to TRBJ2-1, with D perhaps assigned TRBD1 or TRBD2 (5 bases each). CDR1 and CDR2 (germline): MGHRA, YSYEKL. This CDR3 has 12 residues. V gave up 0 bases and J gave up 13 bases, with 10 bases separating them. Here the CDR3 reads CASSQEGPSQFF. The DNA of the CDR3 is TGCGCCAGCAGCCAAGAGGGACCGTCCCAGTTCTTC.

CDR3 amino acids: CASSWTGVNTEAFF. CDR3 sequence (DNA): TGCGCCAGCAGCTGGACAGGAGTGAACACTGAAGCTTTCTTT. The gene calls are TRBV5-1 and TRBJ1-1, with 7 nucleotides matching TRBD1. The J segment lost 0 bases and the V segment lost 3 bases, leaving 2 bases of the junction unmatched. The CDR3 covers 14 residues. Germline loops: CDR1 SGHRS, CDR2 YFSETQ.

The J gene is TRBJ1-3, the V gene TRBV28; a possible D gene is TRBD1 (5 bases). Per the germline V gene, CDR1 is MDHEN and CDR2 is SYDVKM. Trimming took off 8 bases at V and 8 bases at J, with 13 bases between the two ends. The CDR3 length is 12 residues. CDR3 residues: CASRTGQDTIYF. The CDR3 DNA follows: TGTGCCAGCCGCACAGGACAAGACACCATATATTTT.

The chain is built from TRBV2 and TRBJ1-1; 7 bases match TRBD1. CDR1 and CDR2 (germline): SNHLY, FYNNEI. After removal of 4 bases from V and 2 bases from J, the junction contained 10 bases not matched to a gene. The CDR3 covers 16 residues. The CDR3 loop is CASSVPKQGYNTEAFF. CDR3 bases: TGTGCCAGCAGTGTCCCCAAACAGGGGTATAACACTGAAGCTTTCTTT.

The V call is TRBV11-3, the J call TRBJ2-2, with 7 bases lining up with TRBD2. The germline V gene has CDR1 SGHNT and CDR2 YENEEA. The CDR3 is 16 amino acids. V gave up 5 bases and J gave up 0 bases; unmatched junction bases: 6. The CDR3 DNA reads as TGTGCCAGCAGCGGCCGCGGGGGACCGAACACCGGGGAGCTGTTTTTT. It translates to CASSGRGGPNTGELFF.

The gene calls are TRBV19 and TRBJ1-2; no definite D call. Per the germline V gene, CDR1 is LNHDA and CDR2 is SQIVND (reference sequence). The CDR3 spans 11 residues. CDR3 DNA: TGTTCACAGCTAGGTAACTATGGCTACACCTTC. The encoded protein is CSQLGNYGYTF.

The genes are TRBV7-9 and TRBJ1-1; D is unclear. CDR3 length equals 13 residues. V was clipped by 2 bases and J by 1 base, with 5 bases between them. Germline V CDR1 and CDR2: SEHNR, FQNEAQ (reference sequence). The CDR3 reads CASSLPGNTEAFF. The CDR3, as DNA: TGTGCCAGCAGCTTACCGGGGAACACTGAAGCTTTCTTT.

This chain joins TRBV28 and TRBJ1-1, with D uncertain. V lost 5 bases to trimming and J lost 3 bases, with 7 bases between them. From germline, CDR1 is MDHEN and CDR2 SYDVKM. The CDR3 is 12 residues long. The chain's CDR3 is CASSLLHTEAFF. DNA for the CDR3: TGTGCCAGCAGTCTACTTCACACTGAAGCTTTCTTT.

This chain links TRBV5-1 with TRBJ2-1; 8 nucleotides match TRBD2. After removal of 2 bases from V and 8 bases from J, the junction contained 6 bases not matched to a gene. CDR3 length: 14 amino acids. CDR1 and CDR2 (germline): SGHRS, YFSETQ. In DNA, the CDR3 is TGCGCCAGCAGCTTCGGTAGCGGGAACTATGAGCAGTTCTTC. Amino acid sequence: CASSFGSGNYEQFF.

The V gene is TRBV4-3, the J gene TRBJ2-1; D is possibly TRBD2 (6 bases). The CDR3 extends over 15 amino acids. Looked up from germline, CDR1 is LGHNA and CDR2 is YSLEER. V shed 2 bases and J shed 5 bases, with 13 bases lying between them. CDR3 residues: CASSQTPGRHNEQFF. CDR3 nucleotides: TGCGCCAGCAGCCAAACCCCCGGGAGACACAATGAGCAGTTCTTC.

This rearrangement joins TRBV7-3 to TRBJ2-1; TRBD2 agrees at 8 bases. The CDR3 loop spans 13 amino acids. Germline lookup yields CDR1 SGHTA and CDR2 FQGTGA. J gave up 9 bases and V 4 bases, and 5 bases lay outside the gene matches. The CDR3 region is CASSSGLASEQFF. In DNA form, the CDR3 reads TGTGCCAGCAGCTCAGGACTAGCATCTGAGCAGTTCTTC.

The chain couples TRBV5-1 to TRBJ1-2; D unclear. This CDR3 contains 13 residues. Trimming stripped 4 bases from V and 1 base from J, with 8 bases between. The germline CDR1 and CDR2 sequences are SGHRS and YFSETQ. CDR3 residues: CASSQDNNYGYTF. The CDR3, as DNA: TGCGCCAGCAGCCAAGACAATAACTATGGCTACACCTTC.

This chain connects TRBV4-1 to TRBJ2-3, with D tentatively TRBD2 (6 bases). The germline V gene encodes CDR1 MGHRA and CDR2 YSYEKL. The CDR3 has 15 amino acids. V shed 2 bases and J shed 8 bases, with 17 bases lying between them. The CDR3 nucleotides read TGCGCCAGCAGCCAAAACCCGCGGGACGGGGGTACGCAGTATTTT. Translating gives CASSQNPRDGGTQYF.

The chain is built from TRBV6-5 and TRBJ2-7; 7 bases match TRBD1. Trimming cost V 7 bases and J 5 bases; bases outside gene matches: 5. This CDR3 has 12 amino acids. Germline values: CDR1 MNHEY, CDR2 SVGAGI. CDR3 sequence: CASKTGWDEQYF. CDR3 DNA sequence: TGTGCCAGCAAGACAGGGTGGGACGAGCAGTACTTC.

The V call is TRBV4-1, the J call TRBJ2-5; TRBD2 agrees at 14 bases. From germline, CDR1 is MGHRA and CDR2 YSYEKL. Germline trimming cut 1 base from V and 2 bases from J; bases unmatched to any gene: 3. The CDR3 totals 17 residues. DNA of the CDR3: TGCGCCAGCAGCCAAGTCGGACTAGCGGGGGGACAAGAGACCCAGTACTTC. It encodes CASSQVGLAGGQETQYF.

The CDR3 region has the DNA TGTGCCAGCAGTACTCCTAGCGGGGGGAACTACGAGCAGTACTTC. Its protein is CASSTPSGGNYEQYF. This chain connects TRBV6-5 to TRBJ2-7; TRBD2 aligns across 11 bases. The trim removed 5 bases at V and 3 bases at J, leaving 6 bases unmatched. The V gene's germline CDR1 is MNHEY and CDR2 SVGAGI. The CDR3 runs to 15 residues.

This clone was recorded once. This sequence joins TRBV7-9 and TRBJ2-5; D possibly matches TRBD1 or TRBD2 (5 bases each). V lost 5 bases and J 5 bases, leaving 21 bases between the germline ends. The CDR3 has 16 residues. Per the germline V gene, CDR1 is SEHNR and CDR2 is FQNEAQ (reference sequence). For the CDR3, the DNA is TGTGCCAGCAGCGAGGGGACCGCTCTTATCGGCGAGACCCAGTACTTC. Its protein product is CASSEGTALIGETQYF.

The chain carries TRBV6-2 or TRBV6-3 and TRBJ2-7, with TRBD2 matching over 7 bases. Germline V gives CDR1 MNHEY, CDR2 SVGEGT. This CDR3 is 13 amino acids long. V shed 4 bases, J shed 3 bases, and the junction held 3 bases outside the gene matches. This CDR3 reads CASSWGGSYEQYF. Written as DNA, the CDR3 is TGTGCCAGCAGTTGGGGGGGAAGCTACGAGCAGTACTTC.